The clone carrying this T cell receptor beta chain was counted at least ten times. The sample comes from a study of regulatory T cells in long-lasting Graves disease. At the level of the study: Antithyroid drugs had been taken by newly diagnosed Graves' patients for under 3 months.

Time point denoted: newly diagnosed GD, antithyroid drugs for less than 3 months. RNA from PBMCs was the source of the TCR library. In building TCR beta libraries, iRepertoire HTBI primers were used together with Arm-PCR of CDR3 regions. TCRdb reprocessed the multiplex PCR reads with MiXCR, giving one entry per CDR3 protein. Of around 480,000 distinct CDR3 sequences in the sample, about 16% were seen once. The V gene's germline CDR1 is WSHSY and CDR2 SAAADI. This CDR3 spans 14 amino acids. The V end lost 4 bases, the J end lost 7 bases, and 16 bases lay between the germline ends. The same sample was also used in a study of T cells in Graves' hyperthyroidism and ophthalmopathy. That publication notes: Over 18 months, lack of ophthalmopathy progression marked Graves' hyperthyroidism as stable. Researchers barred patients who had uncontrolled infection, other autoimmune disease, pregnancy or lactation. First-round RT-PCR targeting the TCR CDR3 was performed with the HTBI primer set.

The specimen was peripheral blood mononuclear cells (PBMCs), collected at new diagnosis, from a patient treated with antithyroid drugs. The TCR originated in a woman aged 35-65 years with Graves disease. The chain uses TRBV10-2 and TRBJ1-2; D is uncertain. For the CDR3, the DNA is TGCGCCAGCAGTGGGCAGGCAAACATGTTTGGCTACACCTTC. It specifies CASSGQANMFGYTF.